The present T cell receptor (beta chain) was sequenced within a study of T-cell reconstitution after alpha-beta-depleted transplantation in children. Unique molecular identifiers were incorporated during preparation of the TCRbeta library. MiXCR was run by TCRdb on the PCR reads, yielding one entry per CDR3 protein. The table has about 260,000 distinct CDR3 sequences, roughly 11% seen once; the top ten hold 23%. This CDR3 contains 15 residues. Trimming removed 0 bases from V and 8 bases from J; junction bases left unmatched: 6. Per germline, CDR1 SGHRS and CDR2 YFSETQ. This clonotype was counted many times.

The receptor's source is a male patient aged 2-10 years who had a stem cell transplant for chronic granulomatous disease, so the T cells may come from the graft donor. Sequences were derived from peripheral blood, sampled 180 days after TCRalphabeta/CD19-depleted stem cell transplant. The chain uses TRBV5-1 and TRBJ2-1, with 9 bases lining up with TRBD1. Here the CDR3 reads CASSLAGTGFDEQFF. CDR3 nucleotides: TGCGCCAGCAGCTTGGCCGGGACAGGGTTCGATGAGCAGTTCTTC.